The rows below give T cell receptor beta chains drawn from one sample of a study of blood T cell repertoires in COVID-19. The repertoire was sequenced with immunoSEQ multiplex PCR; TCRdb's copy has only in-frame clones and lacks some. This sample has about 87,000 clones, with 80% to 85% found just once. Material for sequencing was peripheral blood. Every receptor here comes from a woman aged 80 or over with active or convalescent COVID-19. Both conserved end residues are part of each CDR3. Each record gives: clone size, D gene, V gene, J gene, CDR3 DNA, CDR3 protein. D genes are given only for firm matches. The size entry is marked missing in some rows and otherwise reads once, few, many or a size class.

-	-	TRBV7-8	TRBJ1-1	TGTGCCAGCAGCTTAGCGGGAGGTAACACTGAAGCTTTCTTT	CASSLAGGNTEAFF
-	-	TRBV7-2	TRBJ2-1	TGTGCCAGCAGCGTGACTAGGGCGGTTATATCCTACAATGAGCAGTTCTTC	CASSVTRAVISYNEQFF
-	TRBD2	TRBV7-3	TRBJ2-7	TGTGCCAGCAGCCCTACCCCCACTAGCGGGAGAGCGTACGAGCAGTACTTC	CASSPTPTSGRAYEQYF
-	TRBD2	TRBV24-1	TRBJ2-2	TGTGCCACCAGTGATTTGCAGACTAGCGGGGTATTGTTCGGCGGGGAGCTGTTTTTT	CATSDLQTSGVLFGGELFF
-	TRBD1	TRBV7-3	TRBJ2-6	TGTGCCAGCAGTGACAGGGGGCGGTTCGCTGGGGCCAACGTCCTGACTTTC	CASSDRGRFAGANVLTF
-	TRBD2	TRBV3-1/TRBV3-2	TRBJ2-1	TGTGCCAGCAGCCCCGGCCTAGCGGGAGGGCCATTTTGGAATGAGCAGTTCTTC	CASSPGLAGGPFWNEQFF
-	TRBD1	TRBV7-2	TRBJ2-7	TGTGCCAGCTCCGGGACAGGGTTGCTCGAGCAGTACTTC	CASSGTGLLEQYF
once	TRBD2	TRBV6-2/TRBV6-3	TRBJ2-7	TGTGCCAGCAGTGTCTACATTAGCGGGAGTAATTACGAGCAGTACTTC	CASSVYISGSNYEQYF
-	TRBD2	TRBV4-2	TRBJ2-1	TGTGCCAGCAGCCCAGAGGGAGCTAGCGGGGGGAATGAGCAGTTCTTC	CASSPEGASGGNEQFF
-	-	TRBV11-3	TRBJ2-3	TGTGCCAGCAGCCCACCGGGGGATACGCAGTATTTT	CASSPPGDTQYF
-	-	TRBV4-3	TRBJ2-7	TGCGCCAGCAGCCAAGATCCGGTAAGCTACGAGCAGTACTTC	CASSQDPVSYEQYF
-	-	TRBV6-5	TRBJ1-5	TGTGCCAGTCGGGGGACGGAGGATCAGCCCCAGCATTTT	CASRGTEDQPQHF
-	-	TRBV11-2	TRBJ2-7	TGTGCCAGCAGCGCCTCCCCCGGGGGTCGTGAGTTC	CASSASPGGREF
-	TRBD2	TRBV27	TRBJ2-5	TGTGCCAGCAGTTTATTTGCAGCGGGGCAAGAGACCCAGTACTTC	CASSLFAAGQETQYF
-	-	TRBV5-6	TRBJ2-5	TGTGCCAGCAGCTTGGTTGGAGGGAGAGAGACCCAGTACTTC	CASSLVGGRETQYF
-	TRBD1	TRBV28	TRBJ2-7	TGTGCCAGCAACCTAAAGGTCGGACAGGGGGGCCTCTCCTACGAGCAGTACTTC	CASNLKVGQGGLSYEQYF
few	TRBD1	TRBV19	TRBJ2-3	TGTGCCAGTAGGGAAACCGACAGGGGATTTACGCAGTATTTT	CASRETDRGFTQYF
-	TRBD2	TRBV9	TRBJ2-1	TGTGCCAGCAGCCCCTGGACTAGCGGGGATGACAATGAGCAGTTCTTC	CASSPWTSGDDNEQFF
-	TRBD2	TRBV18	TRBJ2-3	TGTGCCAGCTCACCAACGGGGGGTACGCAGTATTTT	CASSPTGGTQYF
-	TRBD1	TRBV11-1	TRBJ1-1	TGTGCCAGCAGCTTAGGGGGACAGGGGTCGGCTTTCTTT	CASSLGGQGSAFF
-	TRBD2	TRBV7-3	TRBJ2-2	TGTGCCAGCAGCCGGGCAGTAGCGGGGGTCACCGGGGAGCTGTTTTTT	CASSRAVAGVTGELFF
few	-	TRBV11-2	TRBJ1-1	TGTGCCAGCAGCTTAGTGTCCCTTCGGAACACTGAAGCTTTCTTT	CASSLVSLRNTEAFF